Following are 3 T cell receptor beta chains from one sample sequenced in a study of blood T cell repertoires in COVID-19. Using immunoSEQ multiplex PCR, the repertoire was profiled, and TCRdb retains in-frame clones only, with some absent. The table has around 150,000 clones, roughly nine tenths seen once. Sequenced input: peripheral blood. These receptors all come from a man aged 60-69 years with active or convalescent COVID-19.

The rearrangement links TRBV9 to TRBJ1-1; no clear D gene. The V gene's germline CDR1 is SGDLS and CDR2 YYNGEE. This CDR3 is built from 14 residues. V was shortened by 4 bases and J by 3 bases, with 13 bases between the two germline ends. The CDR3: CASSPRGRDTEAFF. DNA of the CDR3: TGTGCCAGCAGCCCCCGCGGGCGGGACACTGAAGCTTTCTTT.

In DNA form, the CDR3 reads TGTGCCAGCAGTGAATATACAGGGGGCTTAAACTCACCCCTCCACTTT. Translating it yields CASSEYTGGLNSPLHF. The V call is TRBV6-1, the J call TRBJ1-6; 9 nucleotides align to TRBD1. Trimming cost V 2 bases and J 10 bases; bases outside gene matches: 9. This CDR3 comprises 16 residues. Germline CDR1 reads MNHNS; CDR2 reads SASEGT.

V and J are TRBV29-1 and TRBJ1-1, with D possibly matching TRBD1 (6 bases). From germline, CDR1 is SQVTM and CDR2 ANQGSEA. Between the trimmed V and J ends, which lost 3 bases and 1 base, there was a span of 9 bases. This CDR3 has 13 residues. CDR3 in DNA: TGCAGCGTTGAGGGGGCCCAGAACACTGAAGCTTTCTTT. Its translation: CSVEGAQNTEAFF.